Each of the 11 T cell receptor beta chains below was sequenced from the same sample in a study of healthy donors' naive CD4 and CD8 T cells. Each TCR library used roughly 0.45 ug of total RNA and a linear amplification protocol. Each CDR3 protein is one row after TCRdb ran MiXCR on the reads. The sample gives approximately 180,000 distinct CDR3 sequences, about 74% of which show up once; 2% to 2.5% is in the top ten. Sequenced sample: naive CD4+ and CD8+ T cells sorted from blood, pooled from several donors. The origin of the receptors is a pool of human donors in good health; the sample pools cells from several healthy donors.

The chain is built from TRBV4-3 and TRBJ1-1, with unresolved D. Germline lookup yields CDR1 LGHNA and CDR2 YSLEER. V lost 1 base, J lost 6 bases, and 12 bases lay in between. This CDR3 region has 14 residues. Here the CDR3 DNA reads TGCGCCAGCAGCCAAGCCGACCAGCAAGCTGAAGCTTTCTTT. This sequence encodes CASSQADQQAEAFF.

CDR3 sequence (DNA): TGTGCCAGCAAGGGTTTCTACGAGCAGTACTTC. Translating gives CASKGFYEQYF. V gene TRBV6-5 combines with J gene TRBJ2-7; D remains unclear. This CDR3 is built from 11 residues. Germline V CDR1 and CDR2: MNHEY, SVGAGI. Between the trimmed V and J ends, which lost 7 bases and 3 bases, there was a span of 7 bases.

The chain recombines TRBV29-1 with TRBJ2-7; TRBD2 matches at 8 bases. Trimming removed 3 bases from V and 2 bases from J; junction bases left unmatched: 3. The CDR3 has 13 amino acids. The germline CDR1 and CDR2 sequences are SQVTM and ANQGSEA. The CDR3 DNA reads TGCAGCGTTGAGAGCGGGAGTACCTACGAGCAGTACTTC. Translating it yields CSVESGSTYEQYF.

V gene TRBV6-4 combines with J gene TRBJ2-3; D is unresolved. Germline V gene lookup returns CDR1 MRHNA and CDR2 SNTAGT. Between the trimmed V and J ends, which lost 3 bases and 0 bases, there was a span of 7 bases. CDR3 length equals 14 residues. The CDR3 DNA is TGTGCCAGCAGTGAAGTGGCTAGCACAGATACGCAGTATTTT. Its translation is CASSEVASTDTQYF.

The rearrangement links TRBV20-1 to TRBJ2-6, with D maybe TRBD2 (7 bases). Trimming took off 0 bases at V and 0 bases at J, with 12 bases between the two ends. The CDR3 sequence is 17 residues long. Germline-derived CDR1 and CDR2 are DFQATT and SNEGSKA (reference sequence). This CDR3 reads CSARDPGGFSGANVLTF. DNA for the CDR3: TGCAGTGCTAGAGATCCGGGGGGCTTCTCTGGGGCCAACGTCCTGACTTTC.

The CDR3 here is CASSTTGTAQETQYF. CDR3 nucleotide sequence: TGTGCCAGTAGTACCACCGGGACGGCCCAAGAGACCCAGTACTTC. The chain recombines TRBV19 with TRBJ2-5; D is perhaps TRBD1 or TRBD2 (5 bases each). Trimming shortened V by 4 bases and J by 1 base, and 13 bases separated the two germline ends. The CDR3 is made up of 15 amino acids. Germline values: CDR1 LNHDA, CDR2 SQIVND (reference sequence).

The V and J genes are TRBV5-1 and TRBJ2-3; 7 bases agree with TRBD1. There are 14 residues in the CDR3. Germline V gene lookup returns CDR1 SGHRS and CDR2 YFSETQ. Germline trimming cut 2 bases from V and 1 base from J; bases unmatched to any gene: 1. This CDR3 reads CASSFTGGTDTQYF. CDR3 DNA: TGCGCCAGCAGCTTTACAGGGGGCACAGATACGCAGTATTTT.

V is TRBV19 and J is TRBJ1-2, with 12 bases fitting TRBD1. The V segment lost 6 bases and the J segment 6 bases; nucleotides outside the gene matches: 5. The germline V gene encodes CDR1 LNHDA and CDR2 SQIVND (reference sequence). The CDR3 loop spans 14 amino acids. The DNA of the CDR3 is TGTGCCAGTAGGGCGGGACAGGGGGCGGATGGCTACACCTTC. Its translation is CASRAGQGADGYTF.

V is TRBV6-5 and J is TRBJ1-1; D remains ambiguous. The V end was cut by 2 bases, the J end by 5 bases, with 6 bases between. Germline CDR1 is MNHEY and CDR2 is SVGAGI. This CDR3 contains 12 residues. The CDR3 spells CASSYTGTEAFF. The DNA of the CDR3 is TGTGCCAGCAGTTACACCGGAACTGAAGCTTTCTTT.

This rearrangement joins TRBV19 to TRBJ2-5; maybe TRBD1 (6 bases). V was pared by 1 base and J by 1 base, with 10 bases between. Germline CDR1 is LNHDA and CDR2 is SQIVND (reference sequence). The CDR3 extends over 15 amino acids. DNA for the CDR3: TGTGCCAGTAGTATAGCACAGGGACCCCAAGAGACCCAGTACTTC. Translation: CASSIAQGPQETQYF.

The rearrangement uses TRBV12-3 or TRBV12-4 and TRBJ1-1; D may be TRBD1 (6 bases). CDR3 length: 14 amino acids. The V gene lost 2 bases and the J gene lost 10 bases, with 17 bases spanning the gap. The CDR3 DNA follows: TGTGCCAGCAGTTTATCAGGGGTCGAGGCGGTAGCTTTCTTT. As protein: CASSLSGVEAVAFF.